This entry lists 16 T cell receptor beta chains sequenced from one sample in a study of monozygotic twins with inflammatory bowel disease (dated by TCRdb to 2018 to 2020). Preparation of the library involved 5' RACE. Sequenced using an Illumina HiSeq 2500. Reads reprocessed by TCRdb are summarized as one entry per CDR3 protein sequence, and DNA is absent. The table for this sample shows 300,000 to 400,000 distinct CDR3 sequences. The ten largest account for 2% to 3% of the sample. The sequenced sample consisted of blood. Receptors were obtained from a human donor with ulcerative colitis or Crohn's disease, or a healthy co-twin of an affected twin (not recorded which).

The V call is TRBV28, the J call TRBJ1-5; the TRBD1 assignment by TCRdb is unverifiable without DNA. CDR3 length: 15 amino acids. Germline assignment: CDR1 MDHEN and CDR2 SYDVKM. CDR3 loop: CASSFPGGGNQPQHF.

V and J are TRBV7-9 and TRBJ2-7; the D call from TCRdb, TRBD2, cannot be confirmed without DNA. This CDR3 has 17 residues. From germline, CDR1 is SEHNR and CDR2 FQNEAQ (reference sequence). CDR3 in amino acids: CASSPYSLQGRDYEQYF.

The genes are TRBV3-1 and TRBJ2-2; the D call from TCRdb, TRBD1, cannot be confirmed without DNA. Per germline, CDR1 LGHDT and CDR2 YNNKEL (reference sequence). The CDR3 contains 18 residues. CDR3 in amino acids: CASSQDSGTGAYTGELFF.

V and J are TRBV5-4 and TRBJ1-4; the D call from TCRdb, TRBD1, cannot be confirmed without DNA. Per the germline V gene, CDR1 is SGHNT and CDR2 is YYREEE (reference sequence). CDR3 length: 13 residues. The CDR3 sequence: CASSAPAGEKLFF. The variable domain in full, with the rest retrieved from reference TRBV5-4 and TRBJ1-4, is ETGVTQSPTHLIKTRGQQVTLRCSSQSGHNTVSWYQQALGQGPQFIFQYYREEENGRGNFPPRFSGLQFPNYSSELNVNALELDDSALYLCASSAPAGEKLFFGSGTQLSVL.

The rearrangement uses TRBV12-3 or TRBV12-4 and TRBJ2-2; the D call from TCRdb, TRBD2, cannot be confirmed without DNA. The CDR3 runs 15 residues. The CDR3 here is CASSLEGGDTGELFF.

The chain is built from TRBV4-1 and TRBJ2-7. The CDR3 has 15 residues. Germline lookup yields CDR1 MGHRA and CDR2 YSYEKL. CDR3: CASSQDLSQLNEQYF.

CDR3 residues: CSANLSPGTGGQPQHF. The chain couples TRBV20-1 to TRBJ1-5; TCRdb gives TRBD1 as the D gene, but with no DNA this cannot be confirmed. Germline V CDR1 and CDR2: DFQATT, SNEGSKA (reference sequence). This CDR3 comprises 16 residues.

This rearrangement joins TRBV6-2 or TRBV6-3 to TRBJ1-1. This CDR3 is 14 amino acids long. Germline lookup yields CDR1 MNHEY and CDR2 SVGEGT. CDR3 residues: CASSLRGGGTEAFF.

V gene TRBV6-5 combines with J gene TRBJ1-2; the D gene TCRdb calls, TRBD1, cannot be checked with no DNA. Germline V CDR1 and CDR2: MNHEY, SVGAGI. The CDR3 length is 16 residues. The chain's CDR3 is CASSFGQGTLFDGYTF.

The chain links TRBV5-6 to TRBJ2-2. This CDR3 is 15 amino acids long. Germline lookup yields CDR1 SGHDT and CDR2 YYEEEE. The CDR3 region is CASSSYTVNTGELFF.

V and J are TRBV20-1 and TRBJ2-6; TCRdb's D gene call, TRBD1, goes unchecked for lack of DNA. The CDR3 runs 17 residues. Germline assignment: CDR1 DFQATT and CDR2 SNEGSKA (reference sequence). This chain's CDR3 is CSARPGGATWGANVLTF.

This chain links TRBV11-3 with TRBJ1-1. Germline V CDR1 and CDR2: SGHNT, YENEEA. The CDR3 length is 14 residues. CDR3 sequence reads: CASSLGGLNTEAFF.

The chain couples TRBV7-3 to TRBJ2-1. Germline V gene lookup returns CDR1 SGHTA and CDR2 FQGTGA. The CDR3 has 14 amino acids. CDR3 residues: CASSLSSLVPEQFF. The full variable domain, rest sourced from reference TRBV7-3 and TRBJ2-1, is GAGVSQTPSNKVTEKGKYVELRCDPISGHTALYWYRQSLGQGPEFLIYFQGTGAADDSGLPNDRFFAVRPEGSVSTLKIQRTERGDSAVYLCASSLSSLVPEQFFGPGTRLTVL.

CDR3 residues: CASSILSGALSNEQFF. The rearrangement joins TRBV19 to TRBJ2-1; TCRdb proposes TRBD1, but this gene call is untestable without DNA. The germline gives CDR1 LNHDA, CDR2 SQIVND (reference sequence). The CDR3 has 16 residues.

The V call is TRBV5-1, the J call TRBJ2-3; without DNA, the TCRdb call of TRBD1 cannot be checked. This CDR3 region has 17 residues. The germline V gene encodes CDR1 SGHRS and CDR2 YFSETQ. The CDR3 reads CASRPFWIQGSTDTQYF.

V gene TRBV12-5 combines with J gene TRBJ2-2; TCRdb reports TRBD2, a call that lacks DNA to check it against. CDR1 LGHNT and CDR2 FRNRAP come from the germline V gene. The CDR3 is 14 amino acids. The CDR3 region is CASGSGANTGELFF. Together with reference TRBV12-5 and TRBJ2-2, the CDR3 gives the full variable domain: DARVTQTPRHKVTEMGQEVTMRCQPILGHNTVFWYRQTMMQGLELLAYFRNRAPLDDSGMPKDRFSAEMPDATLATLKIQPSEPRDSAVYFCASGSGANTGELFFGEGSRLTVL.